A single sample is the source of the 19 T cell receptor beta chains below, sequenced in a study of cytomegalovirus exposure and HLA in healthy donors. The primer mix had 60 Vbeta and 13 Jbeta primers. Libraries were prepared by immunoSEQ multiplex PCR; TCRdb keeps only in-frame clonotypes and omits some of them. The sample includes about 94,000 clones, more than 75% of them seen just once. Sequencing was done on a sample of PBMCs. These receptors were obtained from a human donor in good health.

This chain joins TRBV13 and TRBJ1-3; 11 nucleotides agree with TRBD1. This CDR3 is 18 amino acids long. Unmatched junction bases numbered 11, after V lost 5 bases and J lost 2 bases. Germline loops: CDR1 PRHDT, CDR2 FYEKMQ (reference sequence). CDR3 coding DNA: TGTGCCAGCAGCATGTCCTGGGACAGGGGGACTCCTGGAAACACCATATATTTT. This encodes CASSMSWDRGTPGNTIYF.

The chain has TRBV7-9 and TRBJ1-5; the D gene is possibly TRBD1 (6 bases). V was pared by 6 bases and J by 4 bases, with 10 bases between. Per germline, CDR1 SEHNR and CDR2 FQNEAQ (reference sequence). The CDR3 extends over 13 amino acids. The CDR3 region is CASRQTGNQPQHF. The CDR3 coding sequence is TGTGCCAGCAGACAAACAGGGAATCAGCCCCAGCATTTT.

J is TRBJ2-3 and V is TRBV10-3; D is perhaps TRBD2 (6 bases). The germline gives CDR1 ENHRY, CDR2 SYGVKD. Deletions cut 7 bases from V and 4 bases from J, with 15 bases between. The CDR3 contains 14 residues. The CDR3 protein is CAIKGGNSPDTQYF. CDR3 coding DNA: TGTGCCATCAAGGGCGGGAACTCCCCAGATACGCAGTATTTT.

The rearrangement links TRBV7-9 to TRBJ2-7; 9 positions agree with TRBD2. This CDR3 region has 16 residues. V lost 5 bases and J lost 3; bases outside the gene matches: 11. Germline V gene lookup returns CDR1 SEHNR and CDR2 FQNEAQ (reference sequence). The CDR3 nucleotides are TGTGCCAGCAGCCTTCTCTTGGCGGGAGGGTACTACGAGCAGTACTTC. It encodes CASSLLLAGGYYEQYF.

The chain joins TRBV12-5 to TRBJ2-5; weak D call: TRBD2 (5 bases). CDR1 and CDR2 (germline): LGHNT, FRNRAP. This CDR3 is 15 amino acids long. V lost 0 bases and J 3 bases, leaving 11 bases between the germline ends. The CDR3 reads CASGLVLGPKETQYF. CDR3 nucleotide sequence: TGTGCTAGTGGTTTGGTACTAGGCCCAAAAGAGACCCAGTACTTC.

This clone was detected only a few times. The chain recombines TRBV7-6 with TRBJ1-3, with D unresolved. The germline gives CDR1 SGHVS, CDR2 FNYEAQ. The CDR3 is made up of 16 amino acids. Trimming cost V 5 bases and J 0 bases, with 14 bases left between them. The CDR3 bases are TGTGCCAGCAGCCGGGCTGGGAGGATCTCTGGAAACACCATATATTTT. It encodes CASSRAGRISGNTIYF.

Regarding this clone: The same CDR3 arises from other DNA sequences in this sample as well. The chain uses TRBV7-2 and TRBJ2-5; a weak D match, TRBD2 (5 bases). Germline V gives CDR1 SGHTA, CDR2 FQGNSA. The ends were cut back, 5 bases at V and 3 bases at J, with 7 bases in the middle. This CDR3 is 12 amino acids long. DNA for the CDR3: TGTGCCAGCAGCCTTAGCGAAGAGACCCAGTACTTC. It codes for CASSLSEETQYF.

The gene calls are TRBV4-3 and TRBJ2-5, with 10 bases lining up with TRBD1. The tail of the sequence fits TRBJ2-7 better, so the J call may be wrong. The CDR3 sequence is 14 residues long. The germline gives CDR1 LGHNA, CDR2 YSLEER. CDR3 sequence (DNA): TGCGCCAGCAGCCAAGGACAGGGGGCGATCGAGCAGTACTTC. Its protein is CASSQGQGAIEQYF.

This sequence joins TRBV29-1 and TRBJ2-3; D gene unclear. The V and J ends lost 5 bases and 6 bases respectively, with 9 bases between them. There are 11 residues in the CDR3. The germline gives CDR1 SQVTM, CDR2 ANQGSEA. CDR3 sequence reads: CSVQLLDTQYF. CDR3 DNA sequence: TGCAGCGTTCAACTCCTCGATACGCAGTATTTT.

The genes are TRBV5-4 and TRBJ1-2; tentative D call: TRBD1 (5 bases). Trimming shortened V by 1 base and J by 1 base, and 20 bases separated the two germline ends. The CDR3 totals 18 residues. Germline CDR1 is SGHNT and CDR2 is YYREEE (reference sequence). The CDR3 DNA sequence: TGTGCCAGCAGCTTGTTCTCAACCGCCTTGACAGTTAACTATGGCTACACCTTC. Translation gives CASSLFSTALTVNYGYTF. The entire variable domain, with the rest obtained from reference TRBV5-4 and TRBJ1-2, is as follows: ETGVTQSPTHLIKTRGQQVTLRCSSQSGHNTVSWYQQALGQGPQFIFQYYREEENGRGNFPPRFSGLQFPNYSSELNVNALELDDSALYLCASSLFSTALTVNYGYTFGSGTRLTVV.

The rearrangement links TRBV27 to TRBJ2-1; perhaps TRBD2 as D (6 bases). Trimming removed 3 bases from V and 6 bases from J, with 9 bases in between. Looked up from germline, CDR1 is MNHEY and CDR2 is SMNVEV (reference sequence). The CDR3 sequence is 13 residues long. CDR3 sequence reads: CASSFRGGNEQFF. CDR3 bases: TGTGCCAGCAGTTTCCGGGGAGGCAATGAGCAGTTCTTC.

This clone has a single count. The chain recombines TRBV7-6 with TRBJ2-6; D not certain. Trimming shortened V by 5 bases and J by 4 bases, and 12 bases separated the two germline ends. CDR1 and CDR2 from the germline V gene are SGHVS and FNYEAQ. This CDR3 has 15 residues. The DNA of the CDR3 is TGTGCCAGCAGCCACGGTGCCCTAGGGGCCAACGTCCTGACTTTC. This sequence encodes CASSHGALGANVLTF.

The V call is TRBV28, the J call TRBJ2-7, with TRBD2 matching 8 bases. J lost 3 bases, V lost 3 bases, and 7 bases had no gene match. CDR1 MDHEN and CDR2 SYDVKM come from the germline V gene. The CDR3 extends over 15 amino acids. CDR3 DNA sequence: TGTGCCAGCAGTTTTATCAAGGCGGGAGGCTACGAGCAGTACTTC. Protein: CASSFIKAGGYEQYF.

The chain carries TRBV23-1 and TRBJ2-3; 8 nucleotides agree with TRBD2. TRBV23-1 is an ORF, with its function uncertain. V was pared by 7 bases and J by 5 bases, with 17 bases of the junction left unmatched. The CDR3 extends over 17 amino acids. The CDR3 region has the DNA TGCGCCAGCAACCCCCGGGGGGGGCCCGATCGTGGAGATACGCAGTATTTT. Translating it yields CASNPRGGPDRGDTQYF.

V and J are TRBV7-3 and TRBJ2-2, with D unresolved. Germline CDR1 and CDR2: SGHTA and FQGTGA. The CDR3 is 14 residues long. The germline V and J ends were trimmed by 5 bases and 4 bases, with 11 bases remaining between them. The CDR3 nucleotides read TGTGCCAGCAGCGTAGACTGGTCCACCGGGGAGCTGTTTTTT. Translation gives CASSVDWSTGELFF.

The J gene is TRBJ2-2, the V gene TRBV7-9; TRBD2 is a possible D gene (5 bases). The CDR3 runs 14 residues. Germline V lookup: CDR1 SEHNR, CDR2 FQNEAQ (reference sequence). V lost 3 bases, J lost 6 bases, and 11 bases lay in between. CDR3 sequence (DNA): TGTGCCAGCAGCTTGGTTGAGGGCTCCGGGGAGCTGTTTTTT. Amino acids: CASSLVEGSGELFF.

This rearrangement joins TRBV6-6 to TRBJ1-1, with unresolved D. Per the germline V gene, CDR1 is MNHNY and CDR2 is SVGAGI (reference sequence). V shed 0 bases and J shed 4 bases, with 6 bases lying between them. The CDR3 runs to 13 residues. The CDR3 coding sequence is TGTGCCAGCAGTTACTCGGTGAGCACTGAAGCTTTCTTT. As protein: CASSYSVSTEAFF.

V gene TRBV5-4 combines with J gene TRBJ2-5; a possible D gene is TRBD2 (6 bases). The V end was cut by 0 bases, the J end by 5 bases, with 11 bases between. CDR1 is SGHNT, CDR2 YYREEE, per germline (reference sequence). This CDR3 region has 14 residues. In DNA form, the CDR3 reads TGTGCCAGCAGCTTGGCGGAGGGATGGGAGACCCAGTACTTC. It is translated as CASSLAEGWETQYF.

The chain links TRBV7-8 to TRBJ1-4, with TRBD1 identical over 10 bases. The trim removed 2 bases at V and 8 bases at J, leaving 23 bases unmatched. CDR1 SGHVS and CDR2 FQNEAQ come from the germline V gene. The CDR3 consists of 21 residues. CDR3 coding DNA: TGTGCCAGCAGCTTAACCGACCTAACCTACGATCCCGGGACAGGGGCCGAAAAACTGTTTTTT. It specifies CASSLTDLTYDPGTGAEKLFF.